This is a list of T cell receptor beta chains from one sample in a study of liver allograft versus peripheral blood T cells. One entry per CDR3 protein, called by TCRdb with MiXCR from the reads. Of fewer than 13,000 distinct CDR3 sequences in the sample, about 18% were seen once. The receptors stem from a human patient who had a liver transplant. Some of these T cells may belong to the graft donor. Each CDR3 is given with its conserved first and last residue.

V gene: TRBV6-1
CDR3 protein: CASSGTGGATNEKLFF

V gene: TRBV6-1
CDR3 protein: CASRPPPANTGELFF

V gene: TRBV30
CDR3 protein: CAWRIGLAGTDTQYF

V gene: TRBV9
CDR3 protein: CASSSGPSSYEQYF

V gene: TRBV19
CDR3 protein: CASSMKGDTEAFF

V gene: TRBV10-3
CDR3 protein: CAISESGNRVEQYF

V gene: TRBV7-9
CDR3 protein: CASSRTSGAGNTIYF

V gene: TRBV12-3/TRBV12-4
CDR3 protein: CASSLETTRDTQYF

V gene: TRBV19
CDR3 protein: CASSIGTVPKYTF

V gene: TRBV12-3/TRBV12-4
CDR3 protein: CASTENTEAFF

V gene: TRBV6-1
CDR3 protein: CASNQAAQPQHF

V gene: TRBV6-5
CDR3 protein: CASSSEHRNSPLHF

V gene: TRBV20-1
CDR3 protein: CSASSNTGANTEAFF

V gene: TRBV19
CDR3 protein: CASRRDYYDTQYF

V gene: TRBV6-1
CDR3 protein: CASTGQGLWFGANVLTF

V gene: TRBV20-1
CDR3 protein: CSARGNRESAFF